This T cell receptor beta chain was observed in a study of blood T cell repertoires in COVID-19. Across the whole study: COVID-19 samples from acute and convalescent phases originated in the United States, Italy and Spain. The cDNA or gDNA used as material had been derived from T cells, B-cell-depleted T cells, or PBMCs.

Per germline, CDR1 SGHTA and CDR2 FQGNSA. The CDR3 covers 16 residues. The J segment lost 1 base and the V segment lost 1 base, leaving 5 bases of the junction unmatched. Sequencing was performed with immunoSEQ multiplex PCR; in TCRdb, only in-frame clones are kept and a portion is missing. This sample has some 350,000 clones, with approximately 86% found just once. This sequence was found in a human donor in a cohort sampled during active COVID-19. The sequencing sample was made of peripheral blood. The gene calls are TRBV7-2 and TRBJ2-3; 7 positions agree with TRBD2. In DNA form, the CDR3 reads TGTGCCAGCAGCTTAGGGCGGGGGTCGGGCACAGATACGCAGTATTTT. Translating it yields CASSLGRGSGTDTQYF.